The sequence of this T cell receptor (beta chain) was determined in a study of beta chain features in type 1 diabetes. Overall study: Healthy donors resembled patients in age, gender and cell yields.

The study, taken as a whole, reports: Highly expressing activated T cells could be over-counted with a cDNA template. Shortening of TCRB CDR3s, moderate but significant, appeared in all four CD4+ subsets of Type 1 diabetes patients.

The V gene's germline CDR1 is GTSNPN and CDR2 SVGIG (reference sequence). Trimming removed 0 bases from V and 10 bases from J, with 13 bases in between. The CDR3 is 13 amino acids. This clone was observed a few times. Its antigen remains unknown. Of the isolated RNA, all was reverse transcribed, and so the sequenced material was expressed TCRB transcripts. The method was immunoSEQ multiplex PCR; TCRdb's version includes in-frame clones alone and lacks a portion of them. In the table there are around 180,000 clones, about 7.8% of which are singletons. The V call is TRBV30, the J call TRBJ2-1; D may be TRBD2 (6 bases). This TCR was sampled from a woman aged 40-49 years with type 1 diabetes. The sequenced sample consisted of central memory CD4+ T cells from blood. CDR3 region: CAWSVNIAAEQFF. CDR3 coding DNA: TGTGCCTGGAGTGTAAACATAGCGGCCGAGCAGTTCTTC.